Presented here are 12 T cell receptor beta chains from one specimen sequenced in a study of blood T cells in healthy people across ages. The authors ran a second PCR of roughly 6 to 12 cycles using a sample-barcoded 5' primer and a J-beta primer mix. TCRdb used MiXCR to reprocess the 5' RACE reads, holding one entry per CDR3 protein. The sample carries under 850,000 distinct CDR3 sequences, roughly 34% recorded once. Sample: blood. These receptors came from a man younger than 30 in good health.

This clonotype came up a few times. The chain joins TRBV12-3 or TRBV12-4 to TRBJ1-1; D is undetermined. This CDR3 has 14 residues. Trimming pared 6 bases from V and 6 bases from J, leaving 17 bases between. Written as DNA, the CDR3 is TGTGCCAGCAGCCACTCAGAGGGAAGCGCTGAAGCTTTCTTT. Translated: CASSHSEGSAEAFF.

The chain recombines TRBV9 with TRBJ2-3, with TRBD1 identical over 7 bases. The germline gives CDR1 SGDLS, CDR2 YYNGEE. V was clipped by 0 bases and J by 2 bases; unmatched bases: 3. The CDR3 sequence is 15 residues long. The chain's CDR3 is CASSVERGPTDTQYF. CDR3 coding DNA: TGTGCCAGCAGCGTAGAGAGGGGGCCCACAGATACGCAGTATTTT.

The chain combines TRBV20-1 with TRBJ1-2; no definite D call. With 5 bases removed from V and 8 bases from J, the gap between germline ends came to 12 bases. Germline V gene lookup returns CDR1 DFQATT and CDR2 SNEGSKA (reference sequence). CDR3 length: 11 amino acids. The CDR3 DNA is TGCAGTGCTGGAAAGGGTGGAGGCTACACCTTC. This sequence encodes CSAGKGGGYTF.

As regards this clonotype: A much bigger clone sits one base away, suggesting this may be a read error. The CDR3 DNA reads TGCAGTGCTCGGGGTGGCCGCTCCTACAATGAGCAGTTCTTC. Its translation: CSARGGRSYNEQFF. The chain employs TRBV20-1 and TRBJ2-1; possibly TRBD2 for D (5 bases). Germline values: CDR1 DFQATT, CDR2 SNEGSKA (reference sequence). The CDR3 spans 14 residues. Trimming pared 5 bases from V and 0 bases from J, leaving 11 bases between.

On this clonotype itself: Possible read error: a much larger clone is one base away. CDR3: CASSPRTGGIDTQYF. CDR3 bases: TGTGCCAGCAGTCCACGGACAGGGGGCATAGATACGCAGTATTTT. V is TRBV12-3 or TRBV12-4 and J is TRBJ2-3, with TRBD1 matching over 11 bases. The ends lost 5 bases at V and 5 bases at J; junction bases unmatched: 6. This CDR3 region has 15 residues.

The chain recombines TRBV7-2 with TRBJ1-2, with a possible D match to TRBD1 (6 bases). Germline-derived CDR1 and CDR2 are SGHTA and FQGNSA. The CDR3 has 15 residues. The V end was cut by 3 bases, the J end by 5 bases, with 16 bases between. The DNA for the CDR3 is TGTGCCAGCAGCTTGATTCAAGGGGGGACATATGGCTACACCTTC. As protein: CASSLIQGGTYGYTF.

A few counts support this clonotype. This sequence joins TRBV28 and TRBJ2-1; 9 bases fit TRBD1. In germline, CDR1 is MDHEN, CDR2 SYDVKM. The CDR3 runs to 16 residues. The V and J ends lost 5 bases and 3 bases, in that order; junction bases with no gene match: 8. The chain's CDR3 is CASSQPGTGLYNEQFF. As DNA, the CDR3 is TGTGCCAGCAGTCAACCCGGGACAGGGCTCTACAATGAGCAGTTCTTC.

The V and J genes are TRBV28 and TRBJ1-5; 8 bases agree with TRBD1. Losses at the gene ends were 8 bases for V and 3 bases for J; bases not matched to a gene: 12. Germline values: CDR1 MDHEN, CDR2 SYDVKM. The CDR3 has 16 residues. In DNA, the CDR3 is TGTGCCAGCGGAATGTGGCGACAGGGGAACAATCAGCCCCAGCATTTT. It specifies CASGMWRQGNNQPQHF.

This sequence joins TRBV12-3 or TRBV12-4 and TRBJ2-1; D is unclear. Trimming took off 6 bases at V and 0 bases at J, with 15 bases between the two ends. The CDR3 totals 16 residues. CDR3 bases: TGTGCCAGCAGCCTTCTTGCTGGCCTCTCCTACAATGAGCAGTTCTTC. Its protein product is CASSLLAGLSYNEQFF.

In its sample, this clonotype was seen once. This chain connects TRBV12-3 or TRBV12-4 to TRBJ1-1; D may be TRBD1 (6 bases). The CDR3 spans 14 residues. Between the trimmed V and J ends, which lost 3 bases and 8 bases, there was a span of 16 bases. CDR3 DNA sequence: TGTGCCAGCAGTTTCGGACAGATCGGGGTAGAAGCTTTCTTT. It codes for CASSFGQIGVEAFF.

The rearrangement links TRBV5-1 to TRBJ2-1, with D unclear. Germline V gene data show CDR1 as SGHRS and CDR2 as YFSETQ. Trimming took off 4 bases at V and 5 bases at J, with 13 bases between the two ends. The CDR3 totals 14 residues. The CDR3 sequence is CASSHPQGDNEQFF. DNA for the CDR3: TGCGCCAGCAGCCATCCCCAAGGAGACAATGAGCAGTTCTTC.

This clonotype was seen a handful of times. This chain connects TRBV5-5 to TRBJ1-6; 7 nucleotides line up with TRBD1. Germline CDR1 reads SGHKS; CDR2 reads YYEKEE (reference sequence). J gave up 7 bases and V 6 bases, and 7 bases lay outside the gene matches. The CDR3 covers 14 residues. The CDR3 DNA reads TGTGCCAGCAAACCCGGACAGGAGAATTCACCCCTCCACTTT. Amino acids: CASKPGQENSPLHF.